A selection of T cell receptor beta chains follows, all from one sample in a study of shared clonotypes between healthy human individuals. The repertoire was sequenced with immunoSEQ multiplex PCR; TCRdb's copy has only in-frame clones and lacks some. The sample holds roughly 2 million clones, just under 95% seen once. The sample was naive CD8+ T cells sorted from blood. Every receptor here comes from a man aged 18 to 29 in good health. CDR3s include the opening cysteine and the closing phenylalanine or tryptophan. Fields, in order: D gene, V gene, J gene, clone size, CDR3 DNA, CDR3 protein. The D gene is left open where the match is weak. Clone size is not always given. Where it is, it says once, few, many or a class for expanded clones.

NA	TRBV7-9	TRBJ2-7	NA	TGTGCCAGCAGCCCGAGGGAGTCCTACGAGCAGTACTTC	CASSPRESYEQYF
TRBD1	TRBV5-5	TRBJ2-7	NA	TGTGCCAGCAGCACCTACGGGACAGGGGTCGAAGAGCAGTACTTC	CASSTYGTGVEEQYF
NA	TRBV2	TRBJ1-2	NA	TGTGCCGGCTTTGGACTTTCGGAGGAGGGCTACACCTTC	CAGFGLSEEGYTF
NA	TRBV7-6	TRBJ2-7	NA	TGTGCCAGCAGCTATACTGATGGGGGCGGCGAGCAGTACTTC	CASSYTDGGGEQYF
TRBD1	TRBV9	TRBJ2-7	NA	TGTGCCAGCAGCGTAGGACAGGGGGACTACGAGCAGTACTTC	CASSVGQGDYEQYF
NA	TRBV10-3	TRBJ2-3	NA	TGTGCCATCAGTGAATTTGCGGAACGACCCACAGATACGCAGTATTTT	CAISEFAERPTDTQYF
NA	TRBV4-2	TRBJ1-2	NA	TGTGCCAGCAGCCAATATGAGAATCCTAGCTATGGCTACACCTTC	CASSQYENPSYGYTF
TRBD2	TRBV6-1	TRBJ2-7	NA	TGTGCCAGCAGTGAATGGGAGGGTGGAGGAGACGAGCAGTACTTC	CASSEWEGGGDEQYF
NA	TRBV4-1	TRBJ1-1	NA	TGCGCCAGCAGCCACGGAGTGACGAACACTGAAGCTTTCTTT	CASSHGVTNTEAFF
TRBD1	TRBV28	TRBJ1-2	NA	TGTGCCAGCAGTTTATCCTGGGACAGCCGATCCTATGGCTACACCTTC	CASSLSWDSRSYGYTF
NA	TRBV6-5	TRBJ2-5	NA	TGTGCCAGCAGGGGACTGCCGGCGGAGACCCAGTACTTC	CASRGLPAETQYF
NA	TRBV21-1	TRBJ2-2	NA	TGTGCCAGCAGCAACCGACCCGGGACCGAAAGAACCGGGGAGCTGTTTTTT	CASSNRPGTERTGELFF
TRBD2	TRBV7-2	TRBJ2-7	once	TGTGCCAGCAGCCCTGGACTAGCGGGAGAAGACGACCACGAGCAGTACTTC	CASSPGLAGEDDHEQYF
NA	TRBV4-3	TRBJ1-2	NA	TGCGCCAGCAGCCAAGATGGGCTCCTAGGCTATGGCTACACCTTC	CASSQDGLLGYGYTF
TRBD2	TRBV19	TRBJ2-7	NA	TGTGCCAGTAGCTTACTAGCGGGAGTAAACGAGCAGTACTTC	CASSLLAGVNEQYF
TRBD1	TRBV5-6	TRBJ2-7	few	TGTGCCAGCAGCTTCGGGACAGCCTACGAGCAGTACTTC	CASSFGTAYEQYF
NA	TRBV19	TRBJ2-7	NA	TGTGCCAGTAGTATTAAATCACACCCCTACGAGCAGTACTTC	CASSIKSHPYEQYF
NA	TRBV7-8	TRBJ1-2	NA	TGTGCCAGCAGCTTAGATCAAGAGGGTGGCGACTATGGCTACACCTTC	CASSLDQEGGDYGYTF
TRBD1	TRBV27	TRBJ1-1	NA	TGTGCCAGCAGTTTACTGGGGACAGGACCCATGAACACTGAAGCTTTCTTT	CASSLLGTGPMNTEAFF
TRBD2	TRBV2	TRBJ2-7	NA	TGTGCCAGCAGTGCGGACTGGGGGGGAGGAACCTACGAGCAGTACTTC	CASSADWGGGTYEQYF
NA	TRBV2	TRBJ1-4	NA	TGTGCCAGCATAATAACGGCGGAAAAACTGTTTTTT	CASIITAEKLFF
TRBD1	TRBV27	TRBJ2-3	NA	TGTGCCAGCAGTCCTAGGACAGGCGGAGATATGCAGTATTTT	CASSPRTGGDMQYF
TRBD2	TRBV2	TRBJ2-3	once	TGTGCCAGCAGTCTGCTAGCGGTGAGCACAGATACGCAGTATTTT	CASSLLAVSTDTQYF
NA	TRBV10-3	TRBJ2-3	NA	TGTGCCATCAGTGAGTCGGTCGGGGATACGCAGTATTTT	CAISESVGDTQYF
TRBD2	TRBV9	TRBJ2-5	NA	TGTGCCCGCAGCGGGGGACTAGCGGGGCTCGGGGAGACCCAGTACTTC	CARSGGLAGLGETQYF
NA	TRBV5-4	TRBJ2-7	NA	TGTGCCAGCAGCTTGGACTATTATACCCCCTACGAGCAGTACTTC	CASSLDYYTPYEQYF
NA	TRBV5-1	TRBJ1-1	NA	TGCGCCAGCAGCCGGCGGAGAGATACTGAAGCTTTCTTT	CASSRRRDTEAFF
NA	TRBV10-2	TRBJ1-1	NA	TGCGCCACCGCTGACACTGAAGCTTTCTTT	CATADTEAFF
NA	TRBV28	TRBJ1-5	once	TGTGCCAGCAGTTTATATTCAGGGCTTAGCAATCAGCCCCAGCATTTT	CASSLYSGLSNQPQHF
TRBD2	TRBV5-6	TRBJ2-1	once	TGTGCCAGCAGCTTGGGGCCCTCGGAGCGGGAGGGTCCCAATGAGCAGTTCTTC	CASSLGPSEREGPNEQFF
TRBD1	TRBV5-1	TRBJ2-7	NA	TGCGCCAGCAGCTTGGTGGGACAGGGGGCCTACGAGCAGTACTTC	CASSLVGQGAYEQYF
NA	TRBV5-4	TRBJ2-3	once	TGTGCCAGCAGTAGTAACAGGGCCGATATTGAGGACACAGATACGCAGTATTTT	CASSSNRADIEDTDTQYF
NA	TRBV15	TRBJ2-2	once	TGTGCCACCAGCAGAGATGGTCGCGAAGTTGGGGCCGGGGAGCTGTTTTTT	CATSRDGREVGAGELFF
NA	TRBV5-4	TRBJ2-7	NA	TGTGCCAGCAGCTGGGGGGTGGAGGAGGGTGGCTCCTACGAGCAGTACTTC	CASSWGVEEGGSYEQYF
TRBD2	TRBV9	TRBJ2-7	NA	TGTGCCAGCAGCGTAGCGACTAGCGGGAGGGATAGCTCCTACGAGCAGTACTTC	CASSVATSGRDSSYEQYF
TRBD2	TRBV7-9	TRBJ2-3	NA	TGTGCCAGCAGCTTAGAGTCACTAGCGGGGGACTGGGCAGATACGCAGTATTTT	CASSLESLAGDWADTQYF
TRBD1	TRBV27	TRBJ1-5	NA	TGTGCCAGCAGCCCCGGACAGGGTAACCAGCCCCAGCATTTT	CASSPGQGNQPQHF
NA	TRBV4-3	TRBJ1-4	NA	TGCGCCAGCAGCCCGGAAGTACTGAATGAAAAACTGTTTTTT	CASSPEVLNEKLFF
NA	TRBV6-5	TRBJ1-2	NA	TGTGCCAGCAGTTACTCGCGGGACGGCAAAGGCTACACCTTC	CASSYSRDGKGYTF
NA	TRBV10-3	TRBJ2-1	once	TGTGCCATCAGTGAGGGACATGACAATGAGCAGTTCTTC	CAISEGHDNEQFF
NA	TRBV27	TRBJ2-7	NA	TGTGCCAGCAGTCCGGGACGGTCCTACGAGCAGTACTTC	CASSPGRSYEQYF
NA	TRBV19	TRBJ2-3	NA	TGTGCCAGTAGTATTGCGCCCAGCACAGATACGCAGTATTTT	CASSIAPSTDTQYF
TRBD1	TRBV30	TRBJ1-1	NA	TGTGCCTGGATGGTGACAGGGCCCAAGGAGGACACTGAAGCTTTCTTT	CAWMVTGPKEDTEAFF
TRBD1	TRBV7-2	TRBJ2-7	NA	TGTGCCAGCAGCCCCCAAAGGACAGGGCCTTTCGAGCAGTACTTC	CASSPQRTGPFEQYF
NA	TRBV2	TRBJ1-3	NA	TGTGCCAGCAGTGAAGACGAGGGACTGCTCGCCGGAAACACCATATATTTT	CASSEDEGLLAGNTIYF